This is a list of T cell receptor beta chains from one sample in a study of shared clonotypes between healthy human individuals. Using immunoSEQ multiplex PCR, the repertoire was profiled, and TCRdb retains in-frame clones only, with some absent. The top ten clones hold about 0.064% of a sample with about 520,000 clones, around 96% of them seen once. Sequencing was done on a sample of naive CD4+ T cells sorted from blood. The receptor source for this set is a woman aged 25 to 45 in good health. Both conserved end residues are part of each CDR3. D genes are given only for firm matches. Rows may omit the clone size; those that give it use once, few, many or a size class.

V: TRBV27; size: -; J: TRBJ2-2; D: TRBD1; DNA: TGTGCCAGCAGGAGGGGGCGGACCGGGGAGCTGTTTTTT; CDR3: CASRRGRTGELFF
V: TRBV6-5; size: -; J: TRBJ1-5; D: TRBD1; DNA: TGTGCCAGCAGTCCCGGGACAGGGGAACAGCCCCAGCATTTT; CDR3: CASSPGTGEQPQHF
V: TRBV5-1; size: -; J: TRBJ2-7; D: -; DNA: TGCGCCAACAGCTTGGTACCTCGGGGGATGTCGGGCTCCTACGAGCAGTACTTC; CDR3: CANSLVPRGMSGSYEQYF
V: TRBV6-6; size: -; J: TRBJ2-7; D: TRBD1; DNA: TGTGCCAGCAGGGCAACAGGGGGCGAGCAGTACTTC; CDR3: CASRATGGEQYF
V: TRBV5-1; size: -; J: TRBJ2-7; D: TRBD1; DNA: TGCGCCAGCAGCTTCGGGGGACAGGCCTACGAGCAGTACTTC; CDR3: CASSFGGQAYEQYF
V: TRBV28; size: -; J: TRBJ2-7; D: -; DNA: TGTGCCAGCAGTTTAGGTGGGGAGTACGAGCAGTACTTC; CDR3: CASSLGGEYEQYF
V: TRBV4-1; size: -; J: TRBJ2-1; D: -; DNA: TGCGCCAGCAGCCAGCCTCCCCGGGACCGGAACAATGAGCAGTTCTTC; CDR3: CASSQPPRDRNNEQFF
V: TRBV27; size: -; J: TRBJ1-2; D: -; DNA: TGTGCCAGCAGTTCCCCCACTCGGGGGGCTGGCTACACCTTC; CDR3: CASSSPTRGAGYTF
V: TRBV5-1; size: -; J: TRBJ1-1; D: -; DNA: TGCGCCAGCAGCTTGGTGACAGTGAACACTGAAGCTTTCTTT; CDR3: CASSLVTVNTEAFF
V: TRBV27; size: -; J: TRBJ2-7; D: -; DNA: TGTGCCAGCACCCCGGGGAGGAGCTCCTACGAGCAGTACTTC; CDR3: CASTPGRSSYEQYF
V: TRBV6-6; size: -; J: TRBJ2-2; D: -; DNA: TGTGCCGCAGGTCTCGACAACACCGGGGAGCTGTTTTTT; CDR3: CAAGLDNTGELFF
V: TRBV29-1; size: -; J: TRBJ1-2; D: TRBD1; DNA: TGCAGCGGTGGACAGGGGGCGTCTGGCTACACCTTC; CDR3: CSGGQGASGYTF
V: TRBV5-1; size: -; J: TRBJ1-4; D: TRBD1; DNA: TGCGCCAGCAGCTTGGCTACTGGGGGGGACAGGACGACACTAAGGCCTAATGAAAAACTGTTTTTT; CDR3: CASSLATGGDRTTLRPNEKLFF
V: TRBV18; size: -; J: TRBJ2-3; D: -; DNA: TGTGCCAGCTCACCACCGAACCTCCGCTTCCCCTACACAGATACGCAGTATTTT; CDR3: CASSPPNLRFPYTDTQYF
V: TRBV9; size: once; J: TRBJ1-2; D: -; DNA: TGTGCCAGCAGCACCCAAGAGACTGTCTATGGCTACACCTTC; CDR3: CASSTQETVYGYTF
V: TRBV6-7; size: -; J: TRBJ2-7; D: -; DNA: TGTGCCAGCAGTTACTTCCCTACCGCAGGGGCCCATCACTACGAGCAGTACTTC; CDR3: CASSYFPTAGAHHYEQYF
V: TRBV20-1; size: -; J: TRBJ2-7; D: -; DNA: TGCAGTGCTACTAATGGGAACGAGCAGTACTTC; CDR3: CSATNGNEQYF
V: TRBV7-9; size: -; J: TRBJ2-7; D: TRBD1; DNA: TGTGCCAGCAGCCCCCTCGGACAGGGAATCAACGAGCAGTACTTC; CDR3: CASSPLGQGINEQYF
V: TRBV7-2; size: -; J: TRBJ1-2; D: TRBD1; DNA: TGTGCCAGCAACAAGGACAGGCGGGGAACGATCTATGGCTACACCTTC; CDR3: CASNKDRRGTIYGYTF
V: TRBV7-9; size: -; J: TRBJ2-6; D: -; DNA: TGTGCCAGCAGCTGGGGCCGACGAGGGGCCAACGTCCTGACTTTC; CDR3: CASSWGRRGANVLTF
V: TRBV18; size: -; J: TRBJ1-1; D: TRBD1; DNA: TGTGCCAGCTCACCACCGCAGACAGGGGTGAACACTGAAGCTTTCTTT; CDR3: CASSPPQTGVNTEAFF
V: TRBV5-1; size: -; J: TRBJ2-7; D: -; DNA: TGCGCCAGCAGCACACAGGGTACGGACTACGAGCAGTACTTC; CDR3: CASSTQGTDYEQYF
V: TRBV14; size: -; J: TRBJ2-6; D: TRBD1; DNA: TGTGCCAGCAGCCAAGATTTACCAGGGGGCCTTGGGGCCAACGTCCTGACTTTC; CDR3: CASSQDLPGGLGANVLTF
V: TRBV30; size: -; J: TRBJ1-5; D: -; DNA: TGTGCCTGGAGTGTAGACATCGGTTACAATCAGCCCCAGCATTTT; CDR3: CAWSVDIGYNQPQHF
V: TRBV5-1; size: -; J: TRBJ1-2; D: -; DNA: TGCGCCAGCAGCTTGGAGATTTCGGTTTCCGGCTACACCTTC; CDR3: CASSLEISVSGYTF
V: TRBV28; size: -; J: TRBJ1-1; D: -; DNA: TGTGCCAGCAGTTTTTCCAGGGGCAGTACTGAAGCTTTCTTT; CDR3: CASSFSRGSTEAFF
V: TRBV29-1; size: -; J: TRBJ2-3; D: TRBD2; DNA: TGCAGCGGCTTAGCGGGAGCCGATACGCAGTATTTT; CDR3: CSGLAGADTQYF
V: TRBV2; size: -; J: TRBJ1-4; D: TRBD1; DNA: TGTGCCAGCAGTCCGACAGGGGGGAATGAAAAACTGTTTTTT; CDR3: CASSPTGGNEKLFF
V: TRBV19; size: -; J: TRBJ2-7; D: -; DNA: TGTGCCAGTAGTAAGAACCCCTACGAGCAGTACTTC; CDR3: CASSKNPYEQYF
V: TRBV6-5; size: -; J: TRBJ1-3; D: TRBD1; DNA: TGTGCCAGCAGTTACCAACAAACAGGGGTTGGAAACACCATATATTTT; CDR3: CASSYQQTGVGNTIYF
V: TRBV10-3; size: -; J: TRBJ2-3; D: -; DNA: TGTGCCATTGGGACAACTAGCACAGATACGCAGTATTTT; CDR3: CAIGTTSTDTQYF
V: TRBV2; size: -; J: TRBJ2-5; D: -; DNA: TGTGCCAGCAGAACAGGGACCCAACAAGAGACCCAGTACTTC; CDR3: CASRTGTQQETQYF
V: TRBV2; size: -; J: TRBJ2-1; D: TRBD2; DNA: TGTGCCAGCAGTCGCACTACTAGCGGGAGAGGGTTCTTC; CDR3: CASSRTTSGRGFF
V: TRBV6-1; size: -; J: TRBJ1-5; D: -; DNA: TGTGCCAGCAGTGAATACGCGTCGGGGGGGCGAAATCAGCCCCAGCATTTT; CDR3: CASSEYASGGRNQPQHF
V: TRBV28; size: -; J: TRBJ2-5; D: TRBD1; DNA: TGTGCCAGCAGTTCCCCCGGGACAGCCCAAGAGACCCAGTACTTC; CDR3: CASSSPGTAQETQYF
V: TRBV19; size: -; J: TRBJ1-5; D: TRBD1; DNA: TGTGCCAGTAGTACGACAGGGGGCGATCAGCCCCAGCATTTT; CDR3: CASSTTGGDQPQHF
V: TRBV21-1; size: -; J: TRBJ2-5; D: -; DNA: TGTGCCAGCAGCATTCGGACAGGGGGTGGAGAGACCCAGTACTTC; CDR3: CASSIRTGGGETQYF
V: TRBV7-9; size: -; J: TRBJ1-4; D: -; DNA: TGTGCCAGCAGTAAAGAAATTTTAGGAGAAAAACTGTTTTTT; CDR3: CASSKEILGEKLFF
V: TRBV2; size: -; J: TRBJ2-7; D: -; DNA: TGTGCCAGCTTCCGACAGGAAGGGGCCTACGAGCAGTACTTC; CDR3: CASFRQEGAYEQYF
V: TRBV11-2; size: -; J: TRBJ2-3; D: -; DNA: -; CDR3: CASSFGPGQGDLAQYF
V: TRBV29-1; size: -; J: TRBJ2-1; D: -; DNA: TGCAGCGCTCAACTCGAGATTGTAGAGTTCTTC; CDR3: CSAQLEIVEFF
V: TRBV5-1; size: -; J: TRBJ2-7; D: TRBD2; DNA: TGCGCCAGCAGCGGAACCGGGACTAGCTACGAGCAGTACTTC; CDR3: CASSGTGTSYEQYF
V: TRBV20-1; size: -; J: TRBJ1-3; D: -; DNA: TGCAGTTGGGGCTCTGGAAACACCATATATTTT; CDR3: CSWGSGNTIYF
V: TRBV6-1; size: -; J: TRBJ1-5; D: -; DNA: TGTGCCAGCAGTGACAGAAGCAATCAGCCCCAGCATTTT; CDR3: CASSDRSNQPQHF